The 20 T cell receptor beta chains below all came from one sample that was sequenced in a study of T cells in Graves' hyperthyroidism and ophthalmopathy. The source material, RNA transcripts, was used to amplify TCR beta CDR3 regions. TCR CDR3 regions were first amplified by RT-PCR with HTBI primers. TCRdb ran MiXCR on the multiplex PCR reads and lists one entry per CDR3 protein. This sample has hundreds of thousands of distinct CDR3 sequences; roughly a sixth occur once, and the top ten carry less than 3.5%. The sample taken for sequencing was blood. The source is a woman aged 40 to 50 with Graves' ophthalmopathy.

This clonotype showed up just a few times. This chain connects TRBV6-1 to TRBJ2-7; a weak D match, TRBD2 (5 bases). The CDR3 is 13 amino acids. The ends were cut back, 6 bases at V and 3 bases at J, with 12 bases in the middle. Germline assignment: CDR1 MNHNS and CDR2 SASEGT. For the CDR3, the DNA is TGTGCCAGCAGAAGAGAGGGTGGCTACGAGCAGTACTTC. It translates to CASRREGGYEQYF.

This clonotype turned up a few times. A single base separates this from a much larger clone, so it may be a read error. The DNA of the CDR3 is TGTGCCAGCAGTAAAGTGGGCTCTCCCAAGACGGCGCCCCAGCATTTT. It encodes CASSKVGSPKTAPQHF. V and J are TRBV6-1 and TRBJ1-5; the D is unclear. Germline CDR1 reads MNHNS; CDR2 reads SASEGT. Trimming cost V 5 bases and J 9 bases, with 23 bases left between them. This CDR3 comprises 16 residues.

This clonotype has at least ten counts. The V and J genes are TRBV5-1 and TRBJ1-4; D might be TRBD1 (5 bases). Germline CDR1 is SGHRS and CDR2 is YFSETQ. CDR3 length: 15 amino acids. V lost 4 bases and J lost 5, with 15 bases in between. The CDR3 region has the DNA TGCGCCAGCAGCGGGGGGTCTACCCAGAATGAAAAACTGTTTTTT. Residues: CASSGGSTQNEKLFF.

The table lists this clonotype with many counts. The chain links TRBV11-2 to TRBJ1-3; D may be TRBD1 (6 bases). The CDR3 extends over 14 amino acids. The germline gives CDR1 SGHAT, CDR2 FQNNGV. V was pared by 5 bases and J by 7 bases, with 15 bases between. For the CDR3, the DNA is TGTGCCAGCAGCGCATCAGGGGCATTCAACACCATATATTTT. Translated, it gives CASSASGAFNTIYF.

The chain's CDR3 is CASSLSLGKATYEQYF. The CDR3 DNA is TGTGCCAGCAGCTTAAGTCTAGGAAAGGCGACCTACGAGCAGTACTTC. This sequence joins TRBV13 and TRBJ2-7, with unresolved D. Germline CDR1 is PRHDT and CDR2 is FYEKMQ (reference sequence). The CDR3 spans 16 residues. The ends were cut back, 2 bases at V and 2 bases at J, with 16 bases in the middle.

V is TRBV20-1 and J is TRBJ2-5; TRBD2 matches 10 bases. Per the germline V gene, CDR1 is DFQATT and CDR2 is SNEGSKA (reference sequence). V was clipped by 6 bases and J by 6 bases; unmatched bases: 7. The length of the CDR3 is 13 residues. The CDR3 DNA reads as TGCAGTGCAGCGGGAGGGCCCCGCCAGACCCAGTACTTC. It codes for CSAAGGPRQTQYF.

In this sample, this clonotype turned up many times. V is TRBV6-1 and J is TRBJ2-1, with 15 bases matching TRBD2. This CDR3 is 15 amino acids long. Germline CDR1 and CDR2: MNHNS and SASEGT. V lost 4 bases to trimming and J lost 10 bases; unmatched junction nucleotides: 5. The CDR3 spells CASSGTSGRAVEQFF. The CDR3 bases are TGTGCCAGCAGTGGGACTAGCGGGAGGGCCGTCGAGCAGTTCTTC.

In this sample, this clonotype turned up a few times. This chain's CDR3 is CASSLAPGPRDEKLFF. The CDR3 nucleotides read TGTGCCAGCAGCTTAGCTCCCGGGCCTAGGGACGAAAAACTGTTTTTT. The V call is TRBV7-9, the J call TRBJ1-4; D perhaps matches TRBD1 (5 bases). The CDR3 length is 16 residues. CDR1 SEHNR and CDR2 FQNEAQ come from the germline V gene (reference sequence). Deletions cut 0 bases from V and 8 bases from J, with 16 bases between.

The gene calls are TRBV13 and TRBJ1-4; D is possibly TRBD1 (5 bases). Germline V gene lookup returns CDR1 PRHDT and CDR2 FYEKMQ (reference sequence). The CDR3 is 14 residues long. Trimming took off 4 bases at V and 3 bases at J, with 9 bases between the two ends. The DNA of the CDR3 is TGTGCCAGCAGCTCCACAGGTTCTAATGAAAAACTGTTTTTT. It encodes CASSSTGSNEKLFF.

Ten or more counts support this clonotype. The V gene is TRBV15, the J gene TRBJ2-7; either TRBD1 or TRBD2 may supply D (5 bases each). In germline, CDR1 is LNHNV, CDR2 YYDKDF (reference sequence). The CDR3 has 14 residues. V was shortened by 2 bases and J by 4 bases, with 12 bases between the two germline ends. CDR3 protein: CATSRYNEGYEQYF. The CDR3 coding sequence is TGTGCCACCAGCAGATACAACGAGGGGTACGAGCAGTACTTC.

The rearrangement uses TRBV29-1 and TRBJ2-5, with D unresolved. CDR1 is SQVTM and CDR2 is ANQGSEA in the germline V gene. Between the trimmed V and J ends, which lost 3 bases and 4 bases, there was a span of 12 bases. This CDR3 region has 13 residues. CDR3 in amino acids: CSVDSGVSETQYF. The CDR3 DNA sequence: TGCAGCGTTGACTCGGGCGTGTCAGAGACCCAGTACTTC.

This clonotype was detected a few times. The rearrangement links TRBV28 to TRBJ1-2; 8 bases are a match to TRBD1. CDR3 length equals 13 residues. CDR1 MDHEN and CDR2 SYDVKM come from the germline V gene. Trimming at V came to 7 bases and at J to 7 bases, leaving 8 bases not matched to a gene. DNA of the CDR3: TGTGCCAGCAAAATTCAGGGGGCAGGTGGCTACACCTTC. It specifies CASKIQGAGGYTF.

This clonotype has a handful of counts. CDR3 sequence (DNA): TGTGCCAGCCAGGGGCCTTCTGGAAACACCATATATTTT. This encodes CASQGPSGNTIYF. V is TRBV2 and J is TRBJ1-3; tentative D call: TRBD1 (6 bases). This CDR3 contains 13 residues. The germline V and J ends were trimmed by 8 bases and 1 base, with 9 bases remaining between them. Germline loops: CDR1 SNHLY, CDR2 FYNNEI.

This sequence joins TRBV6-1 and TRBJ1-2; D might be TRBD1 (5 bases). CDR1 MNHNS and CDR2 SASEGT come from the germline V gene. Deletions cut 7 bases from V and 4 bases from J, with 19 bases between. This CDR3 has 15 amino acids. The CDR3 DNA is TGTGCCAGCACTGCAACTTCGGACACGATCTATGGCTACACCTTC. Amino acid sequence: CASTATSDTIYGYTF.

In its sample, this clonotype was seen many times. The chain combines TRBV7-9 with TRBJ2-1, with D possibly being TRBD1 or TRBD2 (7 bases each). Germline loops: CDR1 SEHNR, CDR2 FQNEAQ (reference sequence). Trimming took 5 bases from V and 8 from J, leaving 13 bases between them. The CDR3 sequence is 13 residues long. CDR3 coding DNA: TGTGCCAGCAGCCAGGGGGGGCCGGATGAGCAGTTCTTC. Translating gives CASSQGGPDEQFF.

The sample holds many counts of this clonotype. The chain recombines TRBV6-1 with TRBJ1-1; D possibly corresponds to TRBD1 (5 bases). The V gene lost 5 bases and the J gene lost 1 base, with 8 bases spanning the gap. The germline CDR1 and CDR2 sequences are MNHNS and SASEGT. The length of the CDR3 is 13 residues. CDR3 DNA: TGTGCCAGCAGTTCCAGGGAGAACACTGAAGCTTTCTTT. Its translation is CASSSRENTEAFF.

The chain links TRBV27 to TRBJ2-2, with 7 nucleotides matching TRBD1. V shed 5 bases and J 5 bases; nucleotides not matched to a gene: 5. Germline-derived CDR1 and CDR2 are MNHEY and SMNVEV (reference sequence). The CDR3 extends over 14 amino acids. DNA of the CDR3: TGTGCCAGCAGTATACAGGGGTCTACCGGGGAGCTGTTTTTT. This encodes CASSIQGSTGELFF.

This clonotype was seen many times. The chain couples TRBV28 to TRBJ2-1; 9 bases are a match to TRBD2. The CDR3 runs 15 residues. V was pared by 1 base and J by 7 bases, with 5 bases of the junction left unmatched. Germline CDR1 and CDR2: MDHEN and SYDVKM. Written as DNA, the CDR3 is TGTGCCAGCAGTTTATCGGCGGGAGGGTCGAATGAGCAGTTCTTC. Residues: CASSLSAGGSNEQFF. Drawing the rest from reference TRBV28 and TRBJ2-1, the complete variable domain is DVKVTQSSRYLVKRTGEKVFLECVQDMDHENMFWYRQDPGLGLRLIYFSYDVKMKEKGDIPEGYSVSREKKERFSLILESASTNQTSMYLCASSLSAGGSNEQFFGPGTRLTVL.

The chain links TRBV20-1 to TRBJ1-1; 8 nucleotides line up with TRBD1. Germline V CDR1 and CDR2: DFQATT, SNEGSKA (reference sequence). J lost 4 bases, V lost 2 bases, and 9 bases had no gene match. This CDR3 is built from 15 residues. The CDR3 is CSARRQGFFATEAFF. Here the CDR3 DNA reads TGCAGTGCTAGAAGACAGGGGTTTTTTGCCACTGAAGCTTTCTTT.

V usage is TRBV4-1 and J usage is TRBJ1-4; 8 bases are a match to TRBD1. Germline V lookup: CDR1 MGHRA, CDR2 YSYEKL. The CDR3 sequence is 16 residues long. V dropped 4 bases and J dropped 7; count of bases not matched to a gene: 11. The chain's CDR3 is CASSLGGSGGGEKLFF. Written as DNA, the CDR3 is TGCGCCAGCAGCCTCGGGGGGTCAGGGGGCGGTGAAAAACTGTTTTTT.